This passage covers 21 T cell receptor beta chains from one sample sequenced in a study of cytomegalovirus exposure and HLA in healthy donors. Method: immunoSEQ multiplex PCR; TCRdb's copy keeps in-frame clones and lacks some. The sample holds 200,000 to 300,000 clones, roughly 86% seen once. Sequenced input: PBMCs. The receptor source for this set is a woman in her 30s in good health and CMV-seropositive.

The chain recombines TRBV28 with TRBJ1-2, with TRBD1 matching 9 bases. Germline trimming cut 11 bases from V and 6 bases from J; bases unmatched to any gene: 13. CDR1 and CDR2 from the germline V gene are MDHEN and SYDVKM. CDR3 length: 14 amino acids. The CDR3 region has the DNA TGTGCCTGCACAGTCCCCGGGACAGGGCATGGCTACACCTTC. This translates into CACTVPGTGHGYTF.

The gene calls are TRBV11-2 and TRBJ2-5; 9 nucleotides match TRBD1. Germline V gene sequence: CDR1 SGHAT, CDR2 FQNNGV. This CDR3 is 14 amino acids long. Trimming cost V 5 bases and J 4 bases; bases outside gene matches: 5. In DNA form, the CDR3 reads TGTGCCAGCAGCCCCACAGGGGGCGGAGAGACCCAGTACTTC. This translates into CASSPTGGGETQYF.

The CDR3 spells CASSQDQRSGANYGYTF. DNA for the CDR3: TGTGCCAGCAGCCAAGATCAAAGGTCAGGGGCGAACTATGGCTACACCTTC. V usage is TRBV4-2 and J usage is TRBJ1-2; D possibly corresponds to TRBD1 (6 bases). V lost 0 bases and J 2 bases, leaving 16 bases between the germline ends. The germline V gene has CDR1 LGHNA and CDR2 YNFKEQ. This CDR3 region has 17 residues.

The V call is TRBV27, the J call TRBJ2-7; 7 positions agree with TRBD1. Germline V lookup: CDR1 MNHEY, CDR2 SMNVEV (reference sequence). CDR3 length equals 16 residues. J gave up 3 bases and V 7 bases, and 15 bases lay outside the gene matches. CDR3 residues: CASTESQGERFYEQYF. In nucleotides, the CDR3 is TGTGCCAGCACGGAAAGTCAGGGGGAAAGGTTCTACGAGCAGTACTTC.

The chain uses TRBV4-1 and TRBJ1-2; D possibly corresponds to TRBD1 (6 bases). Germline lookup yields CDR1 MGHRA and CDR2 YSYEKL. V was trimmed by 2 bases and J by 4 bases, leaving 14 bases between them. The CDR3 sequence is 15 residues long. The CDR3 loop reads CASSQNPGVGYGYTF. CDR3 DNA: TGCGCCAGCAGCCAAAACCCAGGGGTTGGCTATGGCTACACCTTC.

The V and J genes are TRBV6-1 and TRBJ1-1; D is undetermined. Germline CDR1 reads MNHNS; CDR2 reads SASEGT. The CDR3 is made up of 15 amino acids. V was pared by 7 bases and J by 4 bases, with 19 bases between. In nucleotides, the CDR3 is TGTGCCAGCACACGGGATCGTGGGTGGAGCACTGAAGCTTTCTTT. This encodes CASTRDRGWSTEAFF.

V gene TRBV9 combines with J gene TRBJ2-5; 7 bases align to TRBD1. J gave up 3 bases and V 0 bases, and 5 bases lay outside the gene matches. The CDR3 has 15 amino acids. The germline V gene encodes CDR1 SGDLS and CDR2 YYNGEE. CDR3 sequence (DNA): TGTGCCAGCAGCGTAGGAGGCAGGGGGAAAGAGACCCAGTACTTC. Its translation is CASSVGGRGKETQYF.

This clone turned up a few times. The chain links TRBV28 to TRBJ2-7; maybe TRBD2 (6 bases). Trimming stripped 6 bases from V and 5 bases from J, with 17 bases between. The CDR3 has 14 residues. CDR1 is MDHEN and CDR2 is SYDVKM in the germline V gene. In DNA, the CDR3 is TGTGCCAGCAGCCCAGACGGGAGTACGGACGAGCAGTACTTC. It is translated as CASSPDGSTDEQYF. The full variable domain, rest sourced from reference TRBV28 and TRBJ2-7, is DVKVTQSSRYLVKRTGEKVFLECVQDMDHENMFWYRQDPGLGLRLIYFSYDVKMKEKGDIPEGYSVSREKKERFSLILESASTNQTSMYLCASSPDGSTDEQYFGPGTRLTVT.

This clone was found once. CDR3 sequence reads: CASASDRAGNTIYF. The CDR3 DNA follows: TGTGCTAGTGCCTCGGACAGGGCTGGAAACACCATATATTTT. The rearrangement links TRBV12-5 to TRBJ1-3; 8 bases are shared with TRBD1. Germline V gene data show CDR1 as LGHNT and CDR2 as FRNRAP. V was clipped by 7 bases and J by 2 bases; unmatched bases: 4. There are 14 residues in the CDR3.

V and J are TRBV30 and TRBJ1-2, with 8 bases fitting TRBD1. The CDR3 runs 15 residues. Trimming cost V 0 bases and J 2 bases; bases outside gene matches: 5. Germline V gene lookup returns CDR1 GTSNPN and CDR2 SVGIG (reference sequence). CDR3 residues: CAWSVPGQENYGYTF. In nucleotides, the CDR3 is TGTGCCTGGAGTGTACCGGGACAGGAGAACTATGGCTACACCTTC.

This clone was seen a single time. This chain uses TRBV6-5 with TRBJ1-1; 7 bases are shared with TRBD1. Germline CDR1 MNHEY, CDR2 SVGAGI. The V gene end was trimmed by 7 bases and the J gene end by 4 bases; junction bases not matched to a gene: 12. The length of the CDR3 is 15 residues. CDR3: CASIKRGGASTEAFF. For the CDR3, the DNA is TGTGCCAGCATAAAAAGAGGGGGCGCGTCCACTGAAGCTTTCTTT.

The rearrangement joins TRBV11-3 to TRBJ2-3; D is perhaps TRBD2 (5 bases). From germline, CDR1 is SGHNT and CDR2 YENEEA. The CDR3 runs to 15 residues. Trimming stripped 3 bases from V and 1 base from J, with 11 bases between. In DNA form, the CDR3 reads TGTGCCAGCAGCTTTGGAAGGACTCGCACAGATACGCAGTATTTT. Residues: CASSFGRTRTDTQYF. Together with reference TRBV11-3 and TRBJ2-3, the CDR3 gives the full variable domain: EAGVVQSPRYKIIEKKQPVAFWCNPISGHNTLYWYLQNLGQGPELLIRYENEEAVDDSQLPKDRFSAERLKGVDSTLKIQPAELGDSAVYLCASSFGRTRTDTQYFGPGTRLTVL.

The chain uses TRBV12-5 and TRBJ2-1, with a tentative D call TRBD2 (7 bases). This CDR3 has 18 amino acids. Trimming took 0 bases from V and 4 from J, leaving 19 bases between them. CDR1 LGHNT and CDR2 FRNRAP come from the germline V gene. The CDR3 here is CASGLVQGWREQYNEQFF. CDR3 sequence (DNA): TGTGCTAGTGGTTTGGTACAGGGCTGGCGGGAGCAATACAATGAGCAGTTCTTC.

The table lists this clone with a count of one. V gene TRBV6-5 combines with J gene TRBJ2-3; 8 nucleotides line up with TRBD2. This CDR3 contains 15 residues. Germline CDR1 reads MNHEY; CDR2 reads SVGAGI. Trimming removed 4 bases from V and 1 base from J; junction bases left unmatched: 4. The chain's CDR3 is CASSLLAEGTDTQYF. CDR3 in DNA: TGTGCCAGCAGTTTACTAGCGGAGGGCACAGATACGCAGTATTTT.

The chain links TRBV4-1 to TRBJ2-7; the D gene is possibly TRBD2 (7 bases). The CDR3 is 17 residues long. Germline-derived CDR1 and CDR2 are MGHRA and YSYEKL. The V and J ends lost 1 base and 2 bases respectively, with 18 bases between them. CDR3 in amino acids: CASSQVQGLAATYEQYF. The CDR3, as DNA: TGCGCCAGCAGCCAAGTTCAGGGGCTAGCGGCGACCTACGAGCAGTACTTC.

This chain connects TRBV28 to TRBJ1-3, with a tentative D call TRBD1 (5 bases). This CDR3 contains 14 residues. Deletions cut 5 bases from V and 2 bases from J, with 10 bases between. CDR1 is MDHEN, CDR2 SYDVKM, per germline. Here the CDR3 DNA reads TGTGCCAGCAGTAGGGGTGATACTGGAAACACCATATATTTT. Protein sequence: CASSRGDTGNTIYF.

The CDR3 sequence is CASRRGSGREYQETQYF. CDR3 nucleotide sequence: TGTGCCAGTCGCCGCGGTAGCGGGAGAGAGTACCAAGAGACCCAGTACTTC. The chain carries TRBV27 and TRBJ2-5, with 9 nucleotides matching TRBD2. This CDR3 has 17 amino acids. V lost 9 bases, J lost 0 bases, and 14 bases stayed unmatched. Germline CDR1 MNHEY, CDR2 SMNVEV (reference sequence).

The CDR3 bases are TGTGCCAGCAGTATTGGGACTAGCGGCACCTACGAGCAGTACTTC. It specifies CASSIGTSGTYEQYF. The chain couples TRBV28 to TRBJ2-7; TRBD2 aligns across 11 bases. This CDR3 is built from 15 residues. Per the germline V gene, CDR1 is MDHEN and CDR2 is SYDVKM. V was clipped by 5 bases and J by 2 bases; unmatched bases: 5.

As DNA, the CDR3 is TGTGCCAGCAGCTTAGTAGGGGAATATCAAGAGACCCAGTACTTC. As protein: CASSLVGEYQETQYF. V usage is TRBV7-8 and J usage is TRBJ2-5; D is possibly TRBD1 (5 bases). The CDR3 is made up of 15 amino acids. V lost 1 base to trimming and J lost 2 bases, with 11 bases between them. CDR1 SGHVS and CDR2 FQNEAQ come from the germline V gene. The complete variable domain, with remaining parts taken from reference TRBV7-8 and TRBJ2-5, reads GAGVSQSPRYKVAKRGQDVALRCDPISGHVSLFWYQQALGQGPEFLTYFQNEAQLDKSGLPSDRFFAERPEGSVSTLKIQRTQQEDSAVYLCASSLVGEYQETQYFGPGTRLLVL.

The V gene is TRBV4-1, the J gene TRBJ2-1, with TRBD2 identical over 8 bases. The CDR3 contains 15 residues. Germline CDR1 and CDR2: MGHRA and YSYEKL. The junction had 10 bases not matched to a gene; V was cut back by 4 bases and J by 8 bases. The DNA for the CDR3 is TGCGCCAGCAGCCCGCCGGGACTAGGAGGGGATGAGCAGTTCTTC. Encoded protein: CASSPPGLGGDEQFF.

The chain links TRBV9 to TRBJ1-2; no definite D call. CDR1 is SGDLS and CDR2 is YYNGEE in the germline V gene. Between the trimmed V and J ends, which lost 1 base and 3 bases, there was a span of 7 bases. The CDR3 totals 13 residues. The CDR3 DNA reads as TGTGCCAGCAGCGTACCAGGCGACTATGGCTACACCTTC. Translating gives CASSVPGDYGYTF.